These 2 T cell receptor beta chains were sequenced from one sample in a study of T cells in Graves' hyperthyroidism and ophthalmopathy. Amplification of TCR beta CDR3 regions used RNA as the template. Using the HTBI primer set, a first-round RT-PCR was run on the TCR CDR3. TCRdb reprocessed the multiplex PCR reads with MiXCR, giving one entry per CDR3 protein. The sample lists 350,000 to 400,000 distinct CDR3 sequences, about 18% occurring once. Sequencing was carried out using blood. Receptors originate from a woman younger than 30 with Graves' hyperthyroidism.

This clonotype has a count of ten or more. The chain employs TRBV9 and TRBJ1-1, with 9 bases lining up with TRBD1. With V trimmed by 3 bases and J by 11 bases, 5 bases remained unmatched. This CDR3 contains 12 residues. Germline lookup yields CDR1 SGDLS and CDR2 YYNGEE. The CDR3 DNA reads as TGTGCCAGCAGCGAGTACAGGGGGCAGGCTTTCTTT. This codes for CASSEYRGQAFF.

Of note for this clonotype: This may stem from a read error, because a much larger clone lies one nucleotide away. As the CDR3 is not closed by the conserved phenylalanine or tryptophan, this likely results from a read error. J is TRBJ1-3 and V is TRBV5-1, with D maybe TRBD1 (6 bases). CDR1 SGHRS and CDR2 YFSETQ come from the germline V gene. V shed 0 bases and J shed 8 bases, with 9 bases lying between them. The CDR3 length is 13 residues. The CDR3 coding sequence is TGCGCCAGCAGCTTGGGACAGGCGGACACCATATATTAT. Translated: CASSLGQADTIYY.